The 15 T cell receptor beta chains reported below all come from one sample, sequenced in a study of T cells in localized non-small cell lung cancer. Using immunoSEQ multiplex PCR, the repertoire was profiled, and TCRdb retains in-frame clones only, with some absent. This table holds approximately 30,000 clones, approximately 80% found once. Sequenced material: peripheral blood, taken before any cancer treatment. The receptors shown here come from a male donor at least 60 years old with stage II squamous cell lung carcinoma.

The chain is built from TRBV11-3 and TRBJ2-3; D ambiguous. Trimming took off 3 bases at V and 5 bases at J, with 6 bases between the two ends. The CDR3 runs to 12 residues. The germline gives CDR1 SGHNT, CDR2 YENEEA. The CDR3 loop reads CASSLSEDTQYF. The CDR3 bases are TGTGCCAGCAGCTTGAGTGAAGATACGCAGTATTTT.

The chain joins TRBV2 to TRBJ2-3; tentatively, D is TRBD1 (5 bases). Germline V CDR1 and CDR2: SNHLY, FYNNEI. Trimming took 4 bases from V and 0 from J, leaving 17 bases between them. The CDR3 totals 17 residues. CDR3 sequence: CASSAGQTDPSTDTQYF. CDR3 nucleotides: TGTGCCAGCAGTGCTGGACAAACCGACCCTAGCACAGATACGCAGTATTTT.

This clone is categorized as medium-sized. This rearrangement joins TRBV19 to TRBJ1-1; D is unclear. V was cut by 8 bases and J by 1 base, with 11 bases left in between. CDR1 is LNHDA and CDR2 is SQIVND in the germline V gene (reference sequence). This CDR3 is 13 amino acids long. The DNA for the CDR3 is TGTGCCAGTGGGCTCCAGGAGAACACTGAAGCTTTCTTT. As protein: CASGLQENTEAFF.

CDR3 sequence (DNA): TGTGCCAGCAGCTCACTAGGAAGCTCCTACAATGAGCAGTTCTTC. The encoded protein is CASSSLGSSYNEQFF. The V gene is TRBV7-2, the J gene TRBJ2-1, with a possible D match to TRBD2 (5 bases). Trimming pared 4 bases from V and 0 bases from J, leaving 10 bases between. This CDR3 region has 15 residues. CDR1 is SGHTA and CDR2 is FQGNSA in the germline V gene.

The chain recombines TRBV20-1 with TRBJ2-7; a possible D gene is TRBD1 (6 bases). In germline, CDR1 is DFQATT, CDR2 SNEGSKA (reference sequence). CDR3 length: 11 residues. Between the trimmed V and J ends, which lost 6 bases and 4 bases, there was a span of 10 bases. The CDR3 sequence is CSARTAYEQYF. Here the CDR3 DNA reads TGCAGTGCAAGGACAGCTTACGAGCAGTACTTC.

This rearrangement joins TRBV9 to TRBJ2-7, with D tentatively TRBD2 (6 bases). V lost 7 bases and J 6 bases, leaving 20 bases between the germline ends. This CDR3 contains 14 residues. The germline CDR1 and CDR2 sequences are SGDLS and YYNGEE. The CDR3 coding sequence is TGTGCCAGCCGATCGGGGGAGGTGTGGGGCGAGCAGTACTTC. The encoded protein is CASRSGEVWGEQYF.

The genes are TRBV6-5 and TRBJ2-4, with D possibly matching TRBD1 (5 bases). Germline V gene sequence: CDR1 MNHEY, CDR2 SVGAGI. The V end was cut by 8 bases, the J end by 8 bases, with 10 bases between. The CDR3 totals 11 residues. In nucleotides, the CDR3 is TGTGCCAGCGGAACCAGGGACATTCAGTACTTC. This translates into CASGTRDIQYF.

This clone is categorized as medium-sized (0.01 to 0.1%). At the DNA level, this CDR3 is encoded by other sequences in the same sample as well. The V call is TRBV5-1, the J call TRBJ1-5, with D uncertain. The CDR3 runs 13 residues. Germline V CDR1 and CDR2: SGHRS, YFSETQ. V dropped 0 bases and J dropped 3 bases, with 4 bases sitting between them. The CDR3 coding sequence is TGCGCCAGCAGCTTGGGAATCAATCAGCCCCAGCATTTT. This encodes CASSLGINQPQHF.

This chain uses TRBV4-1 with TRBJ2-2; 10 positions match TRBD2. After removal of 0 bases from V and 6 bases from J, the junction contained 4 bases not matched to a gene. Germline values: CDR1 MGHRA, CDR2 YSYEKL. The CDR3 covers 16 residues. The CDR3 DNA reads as TGCGCCAGCAGCCAAGAGGAGCGGGGGGGCTCCGGGGAGCTGTTTTTT. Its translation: CASSQEERGGSGELFF.

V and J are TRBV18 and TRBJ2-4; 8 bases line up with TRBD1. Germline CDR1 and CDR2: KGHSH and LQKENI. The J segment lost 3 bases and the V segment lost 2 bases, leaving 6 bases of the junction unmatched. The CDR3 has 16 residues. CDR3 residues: CASSPSGGLVKNIQYF. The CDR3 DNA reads TGTGCCAGCTCACCATCAGGGGGCCTCGTCAAAAACATTCAGTACTTC.

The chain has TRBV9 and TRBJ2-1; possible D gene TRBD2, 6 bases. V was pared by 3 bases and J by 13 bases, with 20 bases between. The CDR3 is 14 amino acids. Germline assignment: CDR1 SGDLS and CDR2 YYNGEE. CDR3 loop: CASSGSLGTGLQFF. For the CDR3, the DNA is TGTGCCAGCAGCGGCAGCCTCGGGACTGGGCTTCAGTTCTTC. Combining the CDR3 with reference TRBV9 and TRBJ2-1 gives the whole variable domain DSGVTQTPKHLITATGQRVTLRCSPRSGDLSVYWYQQSLDQGLQFLIQYYNGEERAKGNILERFSAQQFPDLHSELNLSSLELGDSALYFCASSGSLGTGLQFFGPGTRLTVL.

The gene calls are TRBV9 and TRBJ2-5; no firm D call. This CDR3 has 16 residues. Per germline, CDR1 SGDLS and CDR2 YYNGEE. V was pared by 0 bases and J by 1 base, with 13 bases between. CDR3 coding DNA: TGTGCCAGCAGCGTAGGAGCAAGCCCGAGCCAAGAGACCCAGTACTTC. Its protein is CASSVGASPSQETQYF.

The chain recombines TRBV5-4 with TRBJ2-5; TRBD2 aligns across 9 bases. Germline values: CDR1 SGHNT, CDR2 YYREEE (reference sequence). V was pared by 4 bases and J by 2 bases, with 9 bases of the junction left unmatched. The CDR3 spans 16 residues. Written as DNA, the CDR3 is TGTGCCAGCAGCCCGGATAGCGGGAGAAGGCAAGAGACCCAGTACTTC. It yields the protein CASSPDSGRRQETQYF.

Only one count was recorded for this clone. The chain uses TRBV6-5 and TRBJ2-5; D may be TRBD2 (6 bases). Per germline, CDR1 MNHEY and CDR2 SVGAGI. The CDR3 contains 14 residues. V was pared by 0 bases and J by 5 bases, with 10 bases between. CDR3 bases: TGTGCCAGCAGTTACTCAGGGCTAGCGGAGACCCAGTACTTC. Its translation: CASSYSGLAETQYF.

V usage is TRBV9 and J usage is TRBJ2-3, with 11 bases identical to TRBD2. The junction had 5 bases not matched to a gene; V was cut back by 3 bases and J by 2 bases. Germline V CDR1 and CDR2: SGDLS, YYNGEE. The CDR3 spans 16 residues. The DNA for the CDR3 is TGTGCCAGCAGCGAGACTAGCGGGGACTACACAGATACGCAGTATTTT. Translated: CASSETSGDYTDTQYF.